This T cell receptor beta chain was found in a study of blood T cell repertoires in COVID-19. Study-level background: Samples came from the United States, Italy and Spain, spanning acute and convalescent COVID-19.

The CDR3 consists of 15 residues. Germline V CDR1 and CDR2: KGHSH, LQKENI. V was clipped by 4 bases and J by 0 bases, with 12 bases between them. Original processing notes: Estimated nucleated cell counts came from reference gene primer amplification. Sequencing was performed with immunoSEQ multiplex PCR; in TCRdb, only in-frame clones are kept and a portion is missing. The V and J calls and the clone size are those of that table, but D and trimming were determined from the DNA. The sample yields over 150,000 clones, roughly 84% seen once. The Seattle patients joined while their infection was active and were tracked longitudinally afterward.

This TCR derives from a man aged 55 to 69 with COVID-19, enrolled during active disease. The sample consisted of peripheral blood. This chain links TRBV18 with TRBJ2-5; TRBD2 is a possible D gene (5 bases). The CDR3 sequence is CASSREIIDQETQYF. The CDR3 nucleotides are TGTGCCAGCTCACGGGAGATTATCGACCAAGAGACCCAGTACTTC.